This TCR beta chain stems from a study of shared clonotypes between healthy human individuals. Study-wide background: The study used three CD4 naive, three CD4 memory, two CD8 naive and one CD8 memory plate per donor.

For each subset, genomic DNA was distributed in equal portions over several immunoSEQ plates. Method: immunoSEQ multiplex PCR; TCRdb's copy keeps in-frame clones and lacks some. The sample has some 650,000 clones; almost 97% are singletons. Germline CDR1 reads KGHSH; CDR2 reads LQKENI. V lost 2 bases and J lost 2, with 9 bases in between. There are 14 residues in the CDR3. Sequences were obtained from naive CD4+ T cells sorted from blood. This sample's subset: CD45RA+ positively selected. This chain uses TRBV18 with TRBJ2-5; TRBD1 is a possible D gene (5 bases). The receptor was derived from a woman aged 25 to 39 in good health. The CDR3 loop reads CASSPRDRQETQYF. CDR3 nucleotide sequence: TGTGCCAGCTCACCAAGAGACAGACAAGAGACCCAGTACTTC.